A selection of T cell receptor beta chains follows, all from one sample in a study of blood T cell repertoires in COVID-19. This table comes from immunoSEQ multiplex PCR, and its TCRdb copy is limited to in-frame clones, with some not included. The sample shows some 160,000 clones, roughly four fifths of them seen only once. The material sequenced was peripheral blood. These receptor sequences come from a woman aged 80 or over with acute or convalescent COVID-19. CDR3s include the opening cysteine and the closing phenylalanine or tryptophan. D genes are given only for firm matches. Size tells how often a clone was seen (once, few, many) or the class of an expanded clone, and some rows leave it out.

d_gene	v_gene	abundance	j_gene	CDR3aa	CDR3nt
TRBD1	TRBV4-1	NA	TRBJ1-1	CASSPQTGSMNTEAFF	TGCGCCAGCAGCCCGCAGACAGGGTCAATGAACACTGAAGCTTTCTTT
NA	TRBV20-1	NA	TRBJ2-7	CSAPYANEQYF	TGCAGTGCGCCCTATGCTAACGAGCAGTACTTC
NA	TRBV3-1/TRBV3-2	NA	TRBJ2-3	CASSQGLQGGDIADTQYF	TGTGCCAGCAGCCAAGGCCTTCAAGGAGGTGACATCGCAGATACGCAGTATTTT
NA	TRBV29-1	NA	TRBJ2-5	CSVGATAVPQETQYF	TGCAGCGTGGGGGCGACAGCCGTACCCCAAGAGACCCAGTACTTC
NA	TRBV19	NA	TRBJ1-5	CASSSQSSGGQPQHF	TGTGCCAGTAGTAGCCAATCTTCCGGTGGTCAGCCCCAGCATTTT
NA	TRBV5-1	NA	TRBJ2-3	CASSLGGPQDTQYF	TGCGCCAGCAGCTTGGGGGGGCCACAAGATACGCAGTATTTT
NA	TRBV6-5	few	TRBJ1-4	CASSPLETNEKLFF	TGTGCCAGCAGTCCCCTTGAGACTAATGAAAAACTGTTTTTT
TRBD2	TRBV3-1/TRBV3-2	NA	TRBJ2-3	CASSVLGGGTDTQYF	TGTGCCAGCAGCGTCCTTGGGGGGGGCACAGATACGCAGTATTTT
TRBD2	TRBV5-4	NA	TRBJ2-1	CASSSRPLAGVYNEQFF	TGTGCCAGCAGCTCAAGACCGCTCGCGGGGGTCTACAATGAGCAGTTCTTC
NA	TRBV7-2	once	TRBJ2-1	CASSLALGGGEQFF	TGTGCCAGCAGCTTAGCTCTCGGTGGGGGCGAGCAGTTCTTC
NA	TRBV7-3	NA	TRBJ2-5	CASSLTSGETQYF	TGTGCCAGCAGCTTAACGTCGGGTGAGACCCAGTACTTC
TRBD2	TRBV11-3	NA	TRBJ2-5	CASSQGLGRETQYF	TGTGCCAGCAGCCAAGGACTAGGTCGGGAGACCCAGTACTTC
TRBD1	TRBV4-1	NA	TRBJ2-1	CASSRDRGSYNEQFF	TGCGCCAGCAGCCGGGACAGGGGCTCCTACAATGAGCAGTTCTTC
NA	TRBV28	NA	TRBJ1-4	CASSLFAQRGREKLFF	TGTGCCAGCAGTTTATTCGCCCAGCGGGGCCGCGAAAAACTGTTTTTT
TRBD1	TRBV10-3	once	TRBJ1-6	CATKPGQESSSPLHF	TGTGCCACCAAACCGGGACAGGAATCTAGCTCACCCCTCCACTTT
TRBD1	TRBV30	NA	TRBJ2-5	CAWSRDSQETQYF	TGTGCCTGGAGTAGGGACAGCCAAGAGACCCAGTACTTC
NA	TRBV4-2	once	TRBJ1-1	CASSQDLMGGTEAFF	TGTGCCAGCAGCCAAGATTTAATGGGGGGCACTGAAGCTTTCTTT
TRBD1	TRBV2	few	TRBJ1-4	CASSVGRDRGDKLFF	TGTGCCAGCAGTGTTGGACGGGACAGGGGTGATAAACTGTTTTTT
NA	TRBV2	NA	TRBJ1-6	CASSEEPGIRSPLHF	TGTGCCAGCAGTGAAGAACCAGGGATAAGGTCACCCCTCCACTTT
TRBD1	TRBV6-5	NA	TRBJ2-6	CASSPTGAGANVLTF	TGTGCCAGCAGCCCCACAGGGGCCGGGGCCAACGTCCTGACTTTC
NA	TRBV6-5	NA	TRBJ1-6	CASSYSWQTQNSPLHF	TGTGCCAGCAGTTACTCTTGGCAGACACAAAATTCACCCCTCCACTTT
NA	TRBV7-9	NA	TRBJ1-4	CASSAGAEKLFF	TGTGCCAGCAGCGCAGGTGCAGAAAAACTGTTTTTT
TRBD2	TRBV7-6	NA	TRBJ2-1	CASSLAGGPYNEQFF	TGTGCCAGCAGCTTAGCGGGAGGGCCCTACAATGAGCAGTTCTTC
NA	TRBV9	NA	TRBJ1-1	CASSVAGDTEAFF	TGTGCCAGCAGCGTAGCAGGGGACACTGAAGCTTTCTTT
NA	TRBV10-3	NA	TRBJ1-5	CAISEAGNSNQPQHF	TGTGCCATCAGTGAGGCAGGGAATAGCAATCAGCCCCAGCATTTT
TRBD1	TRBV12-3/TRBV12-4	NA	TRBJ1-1	CASRRTGATEAFF	TGTGCCAGCAGGCGGACAGGGGCCACTGAAGCTTTCTTT
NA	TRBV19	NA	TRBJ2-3	CASSIDQGTDTQYF	TGTGCCAGTAGTATAGATCAGGGGACAGATACGCAGTATTTT
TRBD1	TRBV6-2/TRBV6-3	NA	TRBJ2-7	CASSQGTGFEQYF	TGTGCCAGCAGTCAGGGGACAGGGTTCGAGCAGTACTTC
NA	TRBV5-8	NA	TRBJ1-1	CASSQTANTEAFF	TGTGCCAGCAGCCAGACAGCGAACACTGAAGCTTTCTTT
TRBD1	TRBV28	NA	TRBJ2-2	CASSGQGAGGELFF	TGTGCCAGCAGTGGACAGGGGGCAGGCGGGGAGCTGTTTTTT
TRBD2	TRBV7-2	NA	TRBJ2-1	CASSFVGGGYNEQFF	TGTGCCAGCAGCTTCGTCGGCGGGGGATACAATGAGCAGTTCTTC
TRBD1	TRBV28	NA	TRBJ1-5	CASQFGTVNQPQHF	TGTGCCAGCCAGTTCGGGACAGTTAATCAGCCCCAGCATTTT
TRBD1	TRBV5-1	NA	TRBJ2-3	CASSRNTGGYSTDTQYF	TGCGCCAGCAGCAGAAACACAGGGGGCTATTCGACAGATACGCAGTATTTT
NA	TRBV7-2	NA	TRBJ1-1	CASSPWQANTEAFF	TGTGCCAGCAGCCCTTGGCAGGCGAACACTGAAGCTTTCTTT
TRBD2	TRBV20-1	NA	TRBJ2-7	CSASMASGSYEQYF	TGCAGTGCTAGTATGGCTAGCGGGAGCTACGAGCAGTACTTC
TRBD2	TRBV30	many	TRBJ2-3	CAWTSGTDTQYF	TGTGCCTGGACTAGCGGAACAGATACGCAGTATTTT
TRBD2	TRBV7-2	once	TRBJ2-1	CASSWGLAGRNEQFF	TGTGCCAGCAGCTGGGGACTAGCGGGGAGAAATGAGCAGTTCTTC
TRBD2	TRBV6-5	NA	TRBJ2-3	CASSFATSGGADTQYF	TGTGCCAGCAGTTTCGCAACTAGCGGGGGGGCAGATACGCAGTATTTT
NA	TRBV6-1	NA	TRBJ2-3	CASSEPPGTQYF	TGTGCCAGCAGTGAGCCCCCCGGTACGCAGTATTTT